The sequence of this T cell receptor beta chain was determined in a study of shared clonotypes between healthy human individuals. Assay: immunoSEQ multiplex PCR; the TCRdb copy retains only in-frame clones and omits some. The data hold roughly 330,000 clones, with 74% observed a single time. Points from the study as a whole: Across subsets, estimated richness was generally greater for naive than for memory populations. Donor scarcity curtailed the genetic and exposure-history diversity represented herein.

In regard to this clone: What it recognizes is unknown. With only one base between it and a far larger clone, this is likely a read error. In the same sample, other DNA sequences code for this CDR3.

The receptor comes from a man younger than 45 in good health. The sequencing input was memory CD4+ T cells sorted from blood. Specified subset: CD45RA-negative fraction.

CDR3 in DNA: TGCGCCAGCAGTCCGCAGCAGAATGAAAAACTGTTTTTT. As protein: CASSPQQNEKLFF. The rearrangement links TRBV5-1 to TRBJ1-4; D remains ambiguous. Germline V lookup: CDR1 SGHRS, CDR2 YFSETQ. The length of the CDR3 is 13 residues. The V and J ends lost 5 bases and 5 bases respectively, with 10 bases between them.